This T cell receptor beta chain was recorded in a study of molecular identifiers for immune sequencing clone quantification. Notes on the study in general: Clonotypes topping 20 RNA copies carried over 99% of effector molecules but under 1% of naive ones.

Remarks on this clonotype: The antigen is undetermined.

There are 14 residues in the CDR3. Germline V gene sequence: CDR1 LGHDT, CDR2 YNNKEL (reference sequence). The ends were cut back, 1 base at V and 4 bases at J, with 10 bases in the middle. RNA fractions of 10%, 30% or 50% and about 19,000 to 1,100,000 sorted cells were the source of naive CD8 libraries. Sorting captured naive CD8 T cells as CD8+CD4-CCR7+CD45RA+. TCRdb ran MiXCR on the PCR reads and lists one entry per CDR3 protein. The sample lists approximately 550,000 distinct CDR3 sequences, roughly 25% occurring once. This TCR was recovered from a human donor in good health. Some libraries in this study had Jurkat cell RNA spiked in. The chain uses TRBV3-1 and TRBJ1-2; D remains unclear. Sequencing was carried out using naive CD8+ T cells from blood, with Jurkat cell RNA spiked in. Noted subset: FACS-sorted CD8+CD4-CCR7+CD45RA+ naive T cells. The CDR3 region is CASSQGTAPYGYTF. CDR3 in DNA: TGTGCCAGCAGCCAAGGAACAGCTCCCTATGGCTACACCTTC.